A single sample gave rise to the 26 T cell receptor beta chains below, sequenced in a study of T cell responses to AZD1222 COVID-19 vaccine. Some clones are missing from TCRdb's copy, which holds only in-frame ones; the method was immunoSEQ multiplex PCR. Among roughly 130,000 clones, 90% to 95% were seen once, and the ten largest hold under 7.5%. Sequenced here: peripheral blood, sampled on day 0 of AZD1222 vaccination. These TCRs come from an adult in good health.

The chain uses TRBV7-6 and TRBJ2-5; D is unclear. The CDR3 has 15 amino acids. V lost 5 bases, J lost 2 bases, and 15 bases lay in between. Per germline, CDR1 SGHVS and CDR2 FNYEAQ. The CDR3 reads CASSQLRSSQETQYF. The DNA of the CDR3 is TGTGCCAGCAGCCAACTACGGTCTAGTCAAGAGACCCAGTACTTC.

The CDR3 region has the DNA TGTGCCACCAGGTTAGGGATTATCTCCTACGAGCAGTACTTC. Protein product: CATRLGIISYEQYF. The V gene is TRBV28, the J gene TRBJ2-7; D is unresolved. Germline V lookup: CDR1 MDHEN, CDR2 SYDVKM. The CDR3 length is 14 residues. The V and J ends lost 10 bases and 0 bases respectively, with 16 bases between them.

V usage is TRBV19 and J usage is TRBJ2-7; unclear D gene. The germline CDR1 and CDR2 sequences are LNHDA and SQIVND (reference sequence). There are 14 residues in the CDR3. V lost 3 bases, J lost 3 bases, and 12 bases lay in between. The DNA of the CDR3 is TGTGCCAGTAGTATTTTCGGTCAGTTCTACGAGCAGTACTTC. The encoded protein is CASSIFGQFYEQYF.

This rearrangement joins TRBV5-8 to TRBJ1-5, with D possibly matching TRBD1 (5 bases). The germline V gene encodes CDR1 SGHTS and CDR2 YDEGEE. The V and J ends lost 2 bases and 4 bases respectively, with 13 bases between them. The CDR3 is 15 amino acids. The CDR3: CASSLGTAENQPQHF. CDR3 DNA: TGTGCCAGCAGCTTAGGGACGGCCGAAAATCAGCCCCAGCATTTT.

The V call is TRBV30, the J call TRBJ2-3; D is unresolved. With 2 bases removed from V and 0 bases from J, the gap between germline ends came to 3 bases. Germline CDR1 is GTSNPN and CDR2 is SVGIG (reference sequence). The CDR3 sequence is 12 residues long. Here the CDR3 DNA reads TGTGCCTGGAGTACTAGCACAGATACGCAGTATTTT. Translation gives CAWSTSTDTQYF.

CDR3 protein: CASSPRDSFYSGANVLTF. The CDR3 nucleotides read TGTGCCAGCAGTCCCCGGGACAGCTTTTACTCTGGGGCCAACGTCCTGACTTTC. This chain uses TRBV27 with TRBJ2-6; 7 bases are shared with TRBD1. V dropped 5 bases and J dropped 0; count of bases not matched to a gene: 10. This CDR3 has 18 residues. The germline gives CDR1 MNHEY, CDR2 SMNVEV (reference sequence).

The sample holds a few counts of this clone. The rearrangement uses TRBV2 and TRBJ2-7; D not resolved. V was trimmed by 3 bases and J by 4 bases, leaving 4 bases between them. Germline lookup yields CDR1 SNHLY and CDR2 FYNNEI. The CDR3 is 11 residues long. CDR3 sequence reads: CASSEVYEQYF. The CDR3 region has the DNA TGTGCCAGCAGTGAGGTGTACGAGCAGTACTTC. The full variable domain, in which reference TRBV2 and TRBJ2-7 provide the parts outside the CDR3, is EPEVTQTPSHQVTQMGQEVILRCVPISNHLYFYWYRQILGQKVEFLVSFYNNEISEKSEIFDDQFSVERPDGSNFTLKIRSTKLEDSAMYFCASSEVYEQYFGPGTRLTVT.

This chain joins TRBV3-1 (or the pseudogene TRBV3-2) and TRBJ1-1, with D perhaps TRBD1 (5 bases). Trimming stripped 3 bases from V and 1 base from J, with 9 bases between. The CDR3 spans 14 residues. Germline V lookup: CDR1 LGHDT, CDR2 YNNKEL (reference sequence). This chain's CDR3 is CASSQVGANTEAFF. In DNA form, the CDR3 reads TGTGCCAGCAGCCAGGTAGGGGCGAACACTGAAGCTTTCTTT.

The J gene is TRBJ1-1, the V gene TRBV4-2, with a possible D match to TRBD1 (5 bases). V lost 4 bases to trimming and J lost 3 bases, with 12 bases between them. The germline V gene encodes CDR1 LGHNA and CDR2 YNFKEQ. The CDR3 contains 14 residues. In DNA, the CDR3 is TGTGCCAGCAGCCCCAAAGGGGCGGACACTGAAGCTTTCTTT. Its translation is CASSPKGADTEAFF.

As concerns this clone: Mismatch with germline at one junction end may stem from a read error. The chain employs TRBV11-3 and TRBJ2-3; 9 bases align to TRBD2. Germline CDR1 is SGHNT and CDR2 is YENEEA. The CDR3 length is 16 residues. The CDR3, as DNA: TGTGCCCGCAGTAGGGCGGGGGGGGGACCCACAGATACGCAGTATTTT. Protein: CARSRAGGGPTDTQYF. Full variable domain (remainder filled in from reference TRBV11-3 and TRBJ2-3): EAGVVQSPRYKIIEKKQPVAFWCNPISGHNTLYWYLQNLGQGPELLIRYENEEAVDDSQLPKDRFSAERLKGVDSTLKIQPAELGDSAVYLCARSRAGGGPTDTQYFGPGTRLTVL.

The genes are TRBV2 and TRBJ2-2; 14 nucleotides agree with TRBD2. The CDR3 is 15 amino acids. V dropped 3 bases and J dropped 6; count of bases not matched to a gene: 0. Germline V gives CDR1 SNHLY, CDR2 FYNNEI. For the CDR3, the DNA is TGTGCCAGCAGTGAGACTAGCGGGAGGGCCGGGGAGCTGTTTTTT. This codes for CASSETSGRAGELFF.

This clone was observed a few times. V is TRBV13 and J is TRBJ1-2, with a possible D match to TRBD1 (5 bases). CDR1 is PRHDT and CDR2 is FYEKMQ in the germline V gene (reference sequence). The V end was cut by 0 bases, the J end by 6 bases, with 14 bases between. The length of the CDR3 is 15 residues. The CDR3 DNA reads TGTGCCAGCAGCTTAGGGGGACGGCCTGTGGATGGCTACACCTTC. It is translated as CASSLGGRPVDGYTF.

The chain combines TRBV9 with TRBJ1-4, with D perhaps matching TRBD1 (5 bases). Germline loops: CDR1 SGDLS, CDR2 YYNGEE. This CDR3 comprises 15 residues. Trimming took off 4 bases at V and 2 bases at J, with 12 bases between the two ends. This CDR3 reads CASSPGGATNEKLFF. CDR3 nucleotides: TGTGCCAGCAGCCCCGGGGGAGCTACTAATGAAAAACTGTTTTTT.

This rearrangement joins TRBV19 to TRBJ1-1; the D gene is possibly TRBD1 (6 bases). V was cut by 5 bases and J by 0 bases, with 10 bases left in between. Germline-derived CDR1 and CDR2 are LNHDA and SQIVND (reference sequence). The CDR3 is 14 residues long. Here the CDR3 DNA reads TGTGCCAGTAGTCAGGACAGAGTGAACACTGAAGCTTTCTTT. This translates into CASSQDRVNTEAFF. Variable domain in full (rest from reference TRBV19 and TRBJ1-1): DGGITQSPKYLFRKEGQNVTLSCEQNLNHDAMYWYRQDPGQGLRLIYYSQIVNDFQKGDIAEGYSVSREKKESFPLTVTSAQKNPTAFYLCASSQDRVNTEAFFGQGTRLTVV.

J is TRBJ2-6 and V is TRBV25-1, with 8 bases lining up with TRBD1. J gave up 1 base and V 6 bases, and 8 bases lay outside the gene matches. This CDR3 is 17 amino acids long. Germline values: CDR1 MGHDK, CDR2 SYGVNS. This CDR3 reads CASSSGQVVSGANVLTF. The DNA of the CDR3 is TGTGCCAGCAGCTCGGGACAGGTCGTTTCTGGGGCCAACGTCCTGACTTTC. The variable domain in full, completed from reference TRBV25-1 and TRBJ2-6, reads EADIYQTPRYLVIGTGKKITLECSQTMGHDKMYWYQQDPGMELHLIHYSYGVNSTEKGDLSSESTVSRIRTEHFPLTLESARPSHTSQYLCASSSGQVVSGANVLTFGAGSRLTVL.

The chain recombines TRBV7-6 with TRBJ2-3; 16 nucleotides align to TRBD2. From germline, CDR1 is SGHVS and CDR2 FNYEAQ. The length of the CDR3 is 17 residues. Trimming at V came to 3 bases and at J to 4 bases, leaving 4 bases not matched to a gene. As DNA, the CDR3 is TGTGCCAGCAGCTTGGGACTAGCGGGAGGGCCGGCAGATACGCAGTATTTT. It specifies CASSLGLAGGPADTQYF.

V is TRBV24-1 and J is TRBJ2-1, with D possibly being TRBD1 (6 bases). The CDR3 runs to 12 residues. Trimming stripped 7 bases from V and 9 bases from J, with 12 bases between. Germline V lookup: CDR1 KGHDR, CDR2 SFDVKD. CDR3 DNA: TGTGCCACCAGCTCAACAGGGATTGAGCAGTTCTTC. Its translation is CATSSTGIEQFF.

The rearrangement joins TRBV27 to TRBJ2-2, with D perhaps TRBD1 (6 bases). V was shortened by 2 bases and J by 3 bases, with 19 bases between the two germline ends. CDR1 and CDR2 from the germline V gene are MNHEY and SMNVEV (reference sequence). The CDR3 sequence is 18 residues long. The CDR3 loop reads CASSLIPLGAGDTGELFF. The CDR3 nucleotides read TGTGCCAGCAGTTTAATTCCCCTGGGGGCAGGGGACACCGGGGAGCTGTTTTTT.

The chain carries TRBV18 and TRBJ1-5, with 7 nucleotides matching TRBD1. V was clipped by 3 bases and J by 4 bases; unmatched bases: 3. Germline CDR1 reads KGHSH; CDR2 reads LQKENI. The CDR3 runs 14 residues. DNA for the CDR3: TGTGCCAGCTCACCTGGGACAGTTAATCAGCCCCAGCATTTT. This translates into CASSPGTVNQPQHF.

V gene TRBV7-9 combines with J gene TRBJ2-7, with TRBD1 identical over 10 bases. With 5 bases clipped from V and 5 bases from J, the junction kept 6 bases outside the gene matches. This CDR3 is built from 14 residues. The V gene's germline CDR1 is SEHNR and CDR2 FQNEAQ (reference sequence). As DNA, the CDR3 is TGTGCCAGCAGCAAGGGGACAGGGGACAACGAGCAGTACTTC. This translates into CASSKGTGDNEQYF.

This clone was counted once. J is TRBJ2-4 and V is TRBV30; 8 bases agree with TRBD1. Trimming cost V 3 bases and J 15 bases; bases outside gene matches: 13. There are 13 residues in the CDR3. From germline, CDR1 is GTSNPN and CDR2 SVGIG (reference sequence). CDR3 nucleotides: TGTGCCTGGAGAAAGACCGGACAGGGATCAGGGTACTTC. Encoded protein: CAWRKTGQGSGYF.

V is TRBV19 and J is TRBJ2-1; 9 nucleotides line up with TRBD1. With V trimmed by 3 bases and J by 6 bases, 9 bases remained unmatched. The germline V gene has CDR1 LNHDA and CDR2 SQIVND (reference sequence). The CDR3 extends over 16 amino acids. CDR3 loop: CASSIGTDRGGNEQFF. The CDR3 nucleotides are TGTGCCAGTAGTATTGGGACGGACAGGGGAGGCAATGAGCAGTTCTTC.

The V and J genes are TRBV11-2 and TRBJ1-1, with D hard to call. This CDR3 has 14 residues. The germline V gene has CDR1 SGHAT and CDR2 FQNNGV. V lost 5 bases and J 0 bases, leaving 10 bases between the germline ends. CDR3 nucleotides: TGTGCCAGCAGCCGACAAGGCATGAACACTGAAGCTTTCTTT. This sequence encodes CASSRQGMNTEAFF.

The chain carries TRBV7-9 and TRBJ1-4; D unresolved. Germline assignment: CDR1 SEHNR and CDR2 FQNEAQ (reference sequence). This CDR3 is 15 amino acids long. Trimming shortened V by 6 bases and J by 4 bases, and 15 bases separated the two germline ends. CDR3 protein: CASRTGGSFNEKLFF. CDR3 in DNA: TGTGCCAGCAGAACCGGAGGGAGTTTTAATGAAAAACTGTTTTTT.

The rearrangement joins TRBV9 to TRBJ1-2; 7 nucleotides line up with TRBD1. Germline V gene sequence: CDR1 SGDLS, CDR2 YYNGEE. Germline trimming cut 2 bases from V and 4 bases from J; bases unmatched to any gene: 8. The CDR3 consists of 15 residues. The CDR3 is CASSVSRQGAYGYTF. As DNA, the CDR3 is TGTGCCAGCAGCGTCTCCAGACAGGGCGCCTATGGCTACACCTTC.

The chain recombines TRBV2 with TRBJ2-4; D ambiguous. The CDR3 loop spans 14 amino acids. Germline CDR1 SNHLY, CDR2 FYNNEI. V dropped 7 bases and J dropped 5 bases, with 15 bases sitting between them. Written as DNA, the CDR3 is TGTGCCAGCACCGAACGCCCAGACGAAAACATTCAGTACTTC. Protein product: CASTERPDENIQYF. The full variable domain, in which reference TRBV2 and TRBJ2-4 provide the parts outside the CDR3, is EPEVTQTPSHQVTQMGQEVILRCVPISNHLYFYWYRQILGQKVEFLVSFYNNEISEKSEIFDDQFSVERPDGSNFTLKIRSTKLEDSAMYFCASTERPDENIQYFGAGTRLSVL.